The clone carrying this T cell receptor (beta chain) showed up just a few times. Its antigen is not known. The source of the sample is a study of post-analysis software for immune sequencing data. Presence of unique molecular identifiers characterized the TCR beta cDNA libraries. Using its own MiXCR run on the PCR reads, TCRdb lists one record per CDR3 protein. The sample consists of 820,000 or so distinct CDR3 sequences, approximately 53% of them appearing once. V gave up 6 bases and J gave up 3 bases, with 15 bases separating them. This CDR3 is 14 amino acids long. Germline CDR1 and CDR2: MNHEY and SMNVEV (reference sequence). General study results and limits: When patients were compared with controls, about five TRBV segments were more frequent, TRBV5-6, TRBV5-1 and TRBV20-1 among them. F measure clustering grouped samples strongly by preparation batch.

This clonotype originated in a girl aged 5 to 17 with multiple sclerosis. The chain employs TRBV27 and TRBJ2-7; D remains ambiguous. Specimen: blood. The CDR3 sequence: CASSRSGLYYEQYF. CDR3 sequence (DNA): TGTGCCAGCAGCCGCTCCGGGTTATACTACGAGCAGTACTTC.